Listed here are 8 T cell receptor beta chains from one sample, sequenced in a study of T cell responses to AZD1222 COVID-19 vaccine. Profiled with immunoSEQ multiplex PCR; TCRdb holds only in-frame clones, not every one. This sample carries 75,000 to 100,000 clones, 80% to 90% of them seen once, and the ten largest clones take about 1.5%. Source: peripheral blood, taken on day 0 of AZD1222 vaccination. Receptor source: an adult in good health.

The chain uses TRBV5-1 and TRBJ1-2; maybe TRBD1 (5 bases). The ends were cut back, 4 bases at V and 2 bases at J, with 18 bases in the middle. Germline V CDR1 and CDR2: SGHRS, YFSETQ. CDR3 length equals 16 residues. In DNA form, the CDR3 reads TGCGCCAGCAGCCAGGAACCGGGACGAAGAAACTATGGCTACACCTTC. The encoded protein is CASSQEPGRRNYGYTF.

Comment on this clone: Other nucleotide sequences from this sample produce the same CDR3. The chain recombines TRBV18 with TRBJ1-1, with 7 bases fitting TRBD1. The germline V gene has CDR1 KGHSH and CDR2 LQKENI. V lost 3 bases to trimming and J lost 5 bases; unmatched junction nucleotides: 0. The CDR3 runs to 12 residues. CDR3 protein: CASSPGQTEAFF. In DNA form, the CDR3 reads TGTGCCAGCTCACCGGGACAGACTGAAGCTTTCTTT. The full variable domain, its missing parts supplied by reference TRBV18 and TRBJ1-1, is NAGVMQNPRHLVRRRGQEARLRCSPMKGHSHVYWYRQLPEEGLKFMVYLQKENIIDESGMPKERFSAEFPKEGPSILRIQQVVRGDSAAYFCASSPGQTEAFFGQGTRLTVV.

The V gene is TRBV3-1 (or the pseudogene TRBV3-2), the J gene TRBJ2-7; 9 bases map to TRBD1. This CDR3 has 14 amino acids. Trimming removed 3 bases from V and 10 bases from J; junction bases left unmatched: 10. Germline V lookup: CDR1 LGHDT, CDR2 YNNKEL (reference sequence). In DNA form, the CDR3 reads TGTGCCAGCAGCCAGGCCCGGACAGGGGAGGGACAGTACTTC. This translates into CASSQARTGEGQYF.

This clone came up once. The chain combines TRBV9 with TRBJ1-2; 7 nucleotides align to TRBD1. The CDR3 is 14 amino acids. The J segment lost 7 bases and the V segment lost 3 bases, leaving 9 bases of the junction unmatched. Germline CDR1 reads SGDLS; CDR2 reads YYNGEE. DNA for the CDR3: TGTGCCAGCAGCGAAACGGGAGGGGGCTTTGGCTACACCTTC. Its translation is CASSETGGGFGYTF.

The CDR3 nucleotides read TGTGCCAGCAGTTACAGTAGCGTCGGCTACACCTTC. Translated: CASSYSSVGYTF. The chain employs TRBV12-3 or TRBV12-4 and TRBJ1-2; no clear D. This CDR3 contains 12 residues. With 4 bases removed from V and 8 bases from J, the gap between germline ends came to 11 bases.

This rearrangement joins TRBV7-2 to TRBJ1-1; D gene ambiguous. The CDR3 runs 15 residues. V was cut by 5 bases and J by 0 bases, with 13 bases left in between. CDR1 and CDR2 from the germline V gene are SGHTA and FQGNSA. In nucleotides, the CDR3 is TGTGCCAGCAGCCAACGGGGTGGGATGAACACTGAAGCTTTCTTT. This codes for CASSQRGGMNTEAFF.

CDR3 loop: CAWTEPDRVDTEAFF. In DNA form, the CDR3 reads TGTGCCTGGACTGAACCCGACAGGGTAGACACTGAAGCTTTCTTT. The V gene is TRBV30, the J gene TRBJ1-1, with TRBD1 matching over 7 bases. The CDR3 totals 15 residues. V gave up 4 bases and J gave up 3 bases; unmatched junction bases: 11. In germline, CDR1 is GTSNPN, CDR2 SVGIG (reference sequence).

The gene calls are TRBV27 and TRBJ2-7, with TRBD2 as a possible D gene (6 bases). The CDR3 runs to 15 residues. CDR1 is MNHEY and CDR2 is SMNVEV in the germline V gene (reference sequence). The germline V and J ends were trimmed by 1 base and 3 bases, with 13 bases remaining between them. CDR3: CASSLFAQEGYEQYF. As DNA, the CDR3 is TGTGCCAGCAGTTTATTTGCACAGGAGGGCTACGAGCAGTACTTC.